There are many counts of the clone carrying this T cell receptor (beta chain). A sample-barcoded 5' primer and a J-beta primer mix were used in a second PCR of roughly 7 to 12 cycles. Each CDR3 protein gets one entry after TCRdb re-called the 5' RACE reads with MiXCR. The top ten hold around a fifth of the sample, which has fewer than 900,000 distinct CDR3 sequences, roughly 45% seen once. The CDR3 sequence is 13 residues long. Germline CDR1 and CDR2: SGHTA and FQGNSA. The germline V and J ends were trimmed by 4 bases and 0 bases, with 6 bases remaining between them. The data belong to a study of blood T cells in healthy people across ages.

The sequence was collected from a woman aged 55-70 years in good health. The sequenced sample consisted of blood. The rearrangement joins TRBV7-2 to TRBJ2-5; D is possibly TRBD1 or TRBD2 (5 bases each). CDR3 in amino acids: CASSWGHQETQYF. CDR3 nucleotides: TGTGCCAGCAGCTGGGGACACCAAGAGACCCAGTACTTC.